This paragraph covers one T cell receptor beta chain sequence. Antigen unknown. The data belong to a study of spatial heterogeneity in lung cancer. Study-wide background: Raw sequencing reads included, on average, more than ten appearances of each unique TCR and UMI combination.

Study findings and constraints: Mutation tallies in tumors tracked expanded intratumoral alpha and beta TCR counts.

A distinct unique molecular identifier was carried by each TCR cDNA molecule. TCRdb independently ran MiXCR on the 5' RACE reads; one entry per CDR3 protein. The table shows about 18,000 distinct CDR3 sequences, with around 6.9% occurring only once. As for time point: sample taken at primary tumor resection. The donor population consisted of about 75 patients with untreated, early-stage non-small cell lung cancer. Unsorted whole RNA samples from tumor, nontumor lung or frozen PBMC were sequenced. The sequence came from a female donor with early-stage non-small cell lung cancer. The input for sequencing was lung tumor tissue, taken at surgery.

The CDR3 sequence is CASTPRRRTYSNQPQHF. The CDR3 DNA follows: TGTGCCAGTACCCCGAGAAGAAGGACATATAGCAATCAGCCCCAGCATTTT. The V gene is TRBV19, the J gene TRBJ1-5; tentative D call: TRBD1 (5 bases). The CDR3 has 17 residues. Germline values: CDR1 LNHDA, CDR2 SQIVND (reference sequence). The germline V and J ends were trimmed by 7 bases and 0 bases, with 19 bases remaining between them.